The clone carrying this T cell receptor beta chain has a handful of counts. TCRdb's copy holds only in-frame clones and misses some; the assay was immunoSEQ multiplex PCR. Altogether roughly 90,000 clones are present, 75% to 85% being singletons, with the ten largest covering more than 15%. The sample is drawn from a study of PD-1 blockade in classical Hodgkin lymphoma. Unmatched junction bases numbered 2, after V lost 5 bases and J lost 5 bases. In germline, CDR1 is SGHAT, CDR2 FQNNGV. CDR3 size: 15 residues. Time point denoted: cycle 4 day 1 (C4D1), after more than five weeks of nivolumab. Autologous stem cell transplantation was followed by relapse in every patient, and brentuximab vedotin exposure varied.

This receptor was obtained from a human donor with classical Hodgkin lymphoma. This material consisted of peripheral blood mononuclear cells (PBMCs), taken before the fourth cycle of nivolumab. The V gene is TRBV11-2, the J gene TRBJ2-2, with 13 bases that match TRBD2. In nucleotides, the CDR3 is TGTGCCAGCAGCCGACTAGCGGGAGGTACCGGGGAGCTGTTTTTT. It yields the protein CASSRLAGGTGELFF.